The rows below give T cell receptor beta chains drawn from one sample of a study of cytomegalovirus exposure and HLA in healthy donors. TCRdb's copy holds only in-frame clones and misses some; the assay was immunoSEQ multiplex PCR. The data contain 100,000 to 150,000 clones, about 82% of them singletons. The sequenced sample was PBMCs. All receptors come from a boy younger than 18 in good health and CMV-seronegative. The CDR3 runs from the conserved cysteine through the conserved F or W. A D gene is named only where the DNA matches it firmly.

length	J	V	D	DNA	CDR3
12	TRBJ2-5	TRBV6-1	NA	TGTGCCAGCAGTGAAGTAAAAGAGACCCAGTACTTC	CASSEVKETQYF
15	TRBJ2-7	TRBV11-3	TRBD1	TGTGCCAGCAGCCGCGGGACAGGTCTTTCCTACGAGCAGTACTTC	CASSRGTGLSYEQYF
13	TRBJ2-4	TRBV6-5	NA	TGTGCCAGCAGTTACGCCCACGCGAACATTCAGTACTTC	CASSYAHANIQYF
14	TRBJ1-5	TRBV27	TRBD1	TGTGCCAGCAGTAGACAGGGGGCGGGCCAGCCCCAGCATTTT	CASSRQGAGQPQHF
14	TRBJ2-7	TRBV27	NA	TGTGCCAGCAGTTTTCGAGGCCTGAGCGGCGAGCAGTACTTC	CASSFRGLSGEQYF
14	TRBJ1-1	TRBV6-6	TRBD1	TGTGCCAGCAGTATCCGGGACAGTAACACTGAAGCTTTCTTT	CASSIRDSNTEAFF
14	TRBJ1-4	TRBV5-6	NA	TGTGCCAGCAGCCAGACAGGCCCCTATGAAAAACTGTTTTTT	CASSQTGPYEKLFF
16	TRBJ2-1	TRBV18	TRBD2	TGTGCCAGCTCACCACGGACTAGCGGGGTCTACAATGAGCAGTTCTTC	CASSPRTSGVYNEQFF
15	TRBJ1-5	TRBV5-1	TRBD1	TGCGCCAGCAGCCTACAGGGGGCGAGCAATCAGCCCCAGCATTTT	CASSLQGASNQPQHF
14	TRBJ2-1	TRBV29-1	TRBD2	TGCAGCGTGAGGGCTAGCGGGAGTCCCAATGAGCAGTTCTTC	CSVRASGSPNEQFF
15	TRBJ1-1	TRBV5-4	NA	TGTGCCAGCAGCCCTCGGGAAGGGCCGCACACTGAAGCTTTCTTT	CASSPREGPHTEAFF
14	TRBJ1-4	TRBV10-3	TRBD1	TGTGCCATCAGCCCGGGACAGGAATCTGAAAAACTGTTTTTT	CAISPGQESEKLFF